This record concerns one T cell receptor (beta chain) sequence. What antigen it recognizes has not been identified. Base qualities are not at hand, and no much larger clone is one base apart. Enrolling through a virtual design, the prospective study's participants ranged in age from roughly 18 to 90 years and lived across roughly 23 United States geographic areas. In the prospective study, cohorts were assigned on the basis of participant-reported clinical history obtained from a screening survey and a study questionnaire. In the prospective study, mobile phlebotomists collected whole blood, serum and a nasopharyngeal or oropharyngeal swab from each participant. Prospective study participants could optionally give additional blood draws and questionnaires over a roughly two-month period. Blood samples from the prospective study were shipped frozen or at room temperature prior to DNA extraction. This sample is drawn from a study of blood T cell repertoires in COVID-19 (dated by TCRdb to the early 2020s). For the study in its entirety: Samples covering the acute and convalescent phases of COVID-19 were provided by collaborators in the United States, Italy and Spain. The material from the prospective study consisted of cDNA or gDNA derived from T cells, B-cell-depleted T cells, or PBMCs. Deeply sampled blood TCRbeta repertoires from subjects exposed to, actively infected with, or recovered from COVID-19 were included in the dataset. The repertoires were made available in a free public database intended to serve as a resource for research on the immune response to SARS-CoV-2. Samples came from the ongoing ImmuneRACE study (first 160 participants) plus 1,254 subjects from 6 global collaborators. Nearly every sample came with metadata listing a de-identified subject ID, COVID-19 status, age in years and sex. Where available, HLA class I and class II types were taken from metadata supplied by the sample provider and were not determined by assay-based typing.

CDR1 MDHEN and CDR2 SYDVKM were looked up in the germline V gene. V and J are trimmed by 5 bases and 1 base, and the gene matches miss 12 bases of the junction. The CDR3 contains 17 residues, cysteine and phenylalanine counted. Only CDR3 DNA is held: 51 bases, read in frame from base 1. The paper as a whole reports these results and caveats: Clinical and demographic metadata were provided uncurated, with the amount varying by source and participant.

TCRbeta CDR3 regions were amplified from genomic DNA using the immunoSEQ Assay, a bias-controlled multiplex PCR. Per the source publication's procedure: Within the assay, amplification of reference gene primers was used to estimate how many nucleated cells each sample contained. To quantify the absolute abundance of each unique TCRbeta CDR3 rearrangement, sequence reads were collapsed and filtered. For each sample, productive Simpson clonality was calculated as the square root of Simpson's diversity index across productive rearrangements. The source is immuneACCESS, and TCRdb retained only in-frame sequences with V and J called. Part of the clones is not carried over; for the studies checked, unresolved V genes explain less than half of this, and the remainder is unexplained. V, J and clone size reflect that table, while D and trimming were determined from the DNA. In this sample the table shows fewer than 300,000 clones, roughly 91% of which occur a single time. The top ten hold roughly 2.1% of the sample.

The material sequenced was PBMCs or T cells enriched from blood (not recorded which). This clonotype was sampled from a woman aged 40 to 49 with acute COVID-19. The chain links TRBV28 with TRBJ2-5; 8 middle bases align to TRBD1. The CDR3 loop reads CASSQASGTGPQETQYF. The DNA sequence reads TGTGCCAGCAGTCAAGCCTCCGGGACAGGACCCCAAGAGACCCAGTACTTC. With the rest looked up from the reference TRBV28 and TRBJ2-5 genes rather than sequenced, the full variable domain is DVKVTQSSRYLVKRTGEKVFLECVQDMDHENMFWYRQDPGLGLRLIYFSYDVKMKEKGDIPEGYSVSREKKERFSLILESASTNQTSMYLCASSQASGTGPQETQYFGPGTRLLVL.